The 4 T cell receptor beta chains given below trace back to one sample, sequenced in a study of T cell changes during pregnancy in multiple sclerosis. The protocol was immunoSEQ multiplex PCR, while the TCRdb copy is restricted to in-frame clones and leaves out a portion. The data show 50,000 to 70,000 clones, with 92% seen just once and 1.4% held by the top ten. Source: peripheral blood, taken in the second trimester of pregnancy. Receptors were obtained from a female donor with multiple sclerosis, enrolled in a pregnancy study.

V is TRBV7-9 and J is TRBJ2-7; perhaps TRBD1 as D (6 bases). The CDR3 contains 15 residues. The germline CDR1 and CDR2 sequences are SEHNR and FQNEAQ (reference sequence). V lost 2 bases to trimming and J lost 2 bases, with 13 bases between them. The CDR3 DNA reads TGTGCCAGCAGCTTAATCAGCTCAGGGGCCTACGAGCAGTACTTC. It is translated as CASSLISSGAYEQYF. Full variable domain (missing parts from reference TRBV7-9 and TRBJ2-7): DTGVSQNPRHKITKRGQNVTFRCDPISEHNRLYWYRQTLGQGPEFLTYFQNEAQLEKSRLLSDRFSAERPKGSFSTLEIQRTEQGDSAMYLCASSLISSGAYEQYFGPGTRLTVT.

This clone occurred a few times. The V and J genes are TRBV5-6 and TRBJ2-1, with D possibly matching TRBD2 (6 bases). Germline CDR1 SGHDT, CDR2 YYEEEE. Trimming took 4 bases from V and 4 from J, leaving 15 bases between them. The CDR3 totals 15 residues. The CDR3 here is CASSPGLSDYNEQFF. For the CDR3, the DNA is TGTGCCAGCAGCCCGGGACTGTCGGATTACAATGAGCAGTTCTTC.

The chain uses TRBV29-1 and TRBJ1-4, with a possible D match to TRBD1 (5 bases). Trimming removed 1 base from V and 7 bases from J, with 10 bases in between. Germline CDR1 is SQVTM and CDR2 is ANQGSEA. There are 13 residues in the CDR3. The CDR3 loop reads CSVEGPGGEKLFF. CDR3 bases: TGCAGCGTTGAAGGCCCGGGGGGTGAAAAACTGTTTTTT.

The rearrangement joins TRBV11-2 to TRBJ1-1; D possibly corresponds to TRBD1 (5 bases). The CDR3 length is 13 residues. Germline loops: CDR1 SGHAT, CDR2 FQNNGV. Trimming took 7 bases from V and 4 from J, leaving 13 bases between them. CDR3 sequence reads: CASTPFGGTEAFF. In nucleotides, the CDR3 is TGTGCCAGCACGCCTTTCGGGGGCACTGAAGCTTTCTTT.